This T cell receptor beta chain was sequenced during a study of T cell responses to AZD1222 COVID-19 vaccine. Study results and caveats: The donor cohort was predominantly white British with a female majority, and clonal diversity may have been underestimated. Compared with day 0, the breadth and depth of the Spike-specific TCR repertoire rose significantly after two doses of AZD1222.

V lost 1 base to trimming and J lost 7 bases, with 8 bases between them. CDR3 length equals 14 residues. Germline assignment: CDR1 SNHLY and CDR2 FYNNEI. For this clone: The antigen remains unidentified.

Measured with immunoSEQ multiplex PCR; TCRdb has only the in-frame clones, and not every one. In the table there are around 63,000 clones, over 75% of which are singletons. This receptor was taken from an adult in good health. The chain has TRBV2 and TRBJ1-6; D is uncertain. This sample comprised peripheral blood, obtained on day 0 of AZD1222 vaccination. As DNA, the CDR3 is TGTGCCAGCAGTGAAGGGTTCAGAAATTCACCCCTCCACTTT. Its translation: CASSEGFRNSPLHF.